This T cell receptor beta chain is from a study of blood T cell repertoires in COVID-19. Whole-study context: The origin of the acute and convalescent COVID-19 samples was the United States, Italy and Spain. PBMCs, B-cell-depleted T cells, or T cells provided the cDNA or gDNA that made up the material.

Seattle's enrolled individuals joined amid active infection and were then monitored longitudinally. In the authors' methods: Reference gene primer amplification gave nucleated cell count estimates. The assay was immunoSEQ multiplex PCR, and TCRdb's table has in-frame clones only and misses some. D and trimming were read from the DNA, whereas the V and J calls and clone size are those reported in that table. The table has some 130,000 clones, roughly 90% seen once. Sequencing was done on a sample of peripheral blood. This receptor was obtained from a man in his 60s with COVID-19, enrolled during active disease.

CDR3 loop: CSVEEGGDTQYF. DNA for the CDR3: TGCAGCGTTGAAGAAGGCGGGGATACGCAGTATTTT. V usage is TRBV29-1 and J usage is TRBJ2-3; tentative D call: TRBD2 (5 bases). The CDR3 loop spans 12 amino acids. Trimming removed 0 bases at V and 6 bases at J, with 7 bases between. CDR1 and CDR2 (germline): SQVTM, ANQGSEA.